These 9 T cell receptor beta chains share one sample of origin, sequenced in a study of synovial regulatory T cells in juvenile arthritis. Clones were sequenced by immunoSEQ multiplex PCR, and TCRdb holds only the in-frame ones, with some missing. Seen in this sample are approximately 9,800 clones; the ten most common clones hold 0.72%. Sequencing input: Treg cells from blood. Subset meaning: remaining (HLA-DR-negative) circulating blood Treg cells. All receptors come from a donor aged 2-29 years with juvenile idiopathic arthritis.

The rearrangement uses TRBV5-1 and TRBJ2-5; lacking DNA, the TRBD2 call made by TCRdb goes unchecked. The germline V gene encodes CDR1 SGHRS and CDR2 YFSETQ. The CDR3 is made up of 15 amino acids. The DNA sequence is not available. Here the CDR3 reads CASSLVGGGQETQYF.

This rearrangement joins TRBV7-9 to TRBJ2-6; TCRdb's D call of TRBD1 is untestable without DNA. This CDR3 region has 17 residues. The nucleotide record is missing. Germline-derived CDR1 and CDR2 are SEHNR and FQNEAQ (reference sequence). The CDR3 spells CASSLGQANSGANVLTF.

The chain has TRBV5-4 and TRBJ2-4; TCRdb's D gene call, TRBD2, goes unchecked for lack of DNA. CDR3 length equals 14 residues. No DNA is recorded. Looked up from germline, CDR1 is SGHNT and CDR2 is YYREEE (reference sequence). CDR3 amino acids: CASSGGLAKNIQYF.

This sequence joins TRBV7-2 and TRBJ1-2; the TCRdb call, TRBD1, lacks DNA for checking. CDR1 and CDR2 (germline): SGHTA, FQGNSA. The CDR3 consists of 11 residues. No DNA sequence is on record. The CDR3 sequence: CASSQPGGYTF.

The chain couples TRBV5-1 to TRBJ2-5; there is no DNA to check the TCRdb D call of TRBD2. The CDR3 loop spans 15 amino acids. This entry has no DNA. Germline lookup yields CDR1 SGHRS and CDR2 YFSETQ. The CDR3 here is CASSLSGGVLETQYF.

The rearrangement uses TRBV11-2 and TRBJ1-2; TCRdb reports TRBD1, a call that lacks DNA to check it against. Germline CDR1 reads SGHAT; CDR2 reads FQNNGV. The CDR3 contains 14 residues. There is no recorded DNA. Here the CDR3 reads CASGNSGQGGGYTF.

This chain links TRBV30 with TRBJ1-1; TCRdb's assignment of TRBD1 cannot be checked, as there is no DNA. The CDR3 runs 15 residues. DNA is not on record. In germline, CDR1 is GTSNPN, CDR2 SVGIG (reference sequence). CDR3 residues: CAWSLGQGSYREAFF.

This rearrangement joins TRBV4-1 to TRBJ1-3. Germline CDR1 and CDR2: MGHRA and YSYEKL. CDR3 length: 14 residues. The DNA is unrecorded. CDR3 protein: CASSQDWPANTIYF.

The chain employs TRBV5-1 and TRBJ2-4; TCRdb's D gene call, TRBD1, goes unchecked for lack of DNA. Germline V gene lookup returns CDR1 SGHRS and CDR2 YFSETQ. There are 13 residues in the CDR3. Only the protein is available. CDR3 sequence reads: CASSLGTGLPQYF.